This T cell receptor (beta chain) was captured by sequencing in a study of T-cell reconstitution after alpha-beta-depleted transplantation in children. Unique molecular identifiers were incorporated during preparation of the TCRbeta library. TCRdb called the PCR reads again in MiXCR, with one record for every CDR3 protein. The sample has hundreds of thousands of distinct CDR3 sequences; roughly a tenth are singletons. The CDR3 contains 16 residues. The germline CDR1 and CDR2 sequences are SGHRS and YFSETQ. J was trimmed by 7 bases and V by 2 bases; bases with no gene match: 13. The TCR originated in a human donor who donated a stem cell graft to a child with acute myeloid leukemia. The chain has TRBV5-1 and TRBJ2-7; 9 bases are shared with TRBD2. This specimen consisted of PBMCs from the stem cell graft donor, obtained from the stem cell graft. For the CDR3, the DNA is TGCGCCAGCAGCTTAGCGGGAGGATCCTTGGTGAGAGAGCAGTACTTC. This translates into CASSLAGGSLVREQYF.